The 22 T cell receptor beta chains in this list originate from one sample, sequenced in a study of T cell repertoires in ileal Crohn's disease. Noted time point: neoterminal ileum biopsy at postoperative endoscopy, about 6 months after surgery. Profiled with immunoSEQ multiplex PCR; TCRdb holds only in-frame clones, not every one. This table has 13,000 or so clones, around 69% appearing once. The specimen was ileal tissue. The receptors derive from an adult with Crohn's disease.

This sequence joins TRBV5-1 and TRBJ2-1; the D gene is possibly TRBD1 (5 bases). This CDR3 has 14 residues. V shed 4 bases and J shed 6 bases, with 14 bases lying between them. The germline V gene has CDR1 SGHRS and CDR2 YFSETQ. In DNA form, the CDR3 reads TGCGCCAGCAGCCCTGGACAAATTTCCAATGAGCAGTTCTTC. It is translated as CASSPGQISNEQFF. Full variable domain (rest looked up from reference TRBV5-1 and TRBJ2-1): KAGVTQTPRYLIKTRGQQVTLSCSPISGHRSVSWYQQTPGQGLQFLFEYFSETQRNKGNFPGRFSGRQFSNSRSEMNVSTLELGDSALYLCASSPGQISNEQFFGPGTRLTVL.

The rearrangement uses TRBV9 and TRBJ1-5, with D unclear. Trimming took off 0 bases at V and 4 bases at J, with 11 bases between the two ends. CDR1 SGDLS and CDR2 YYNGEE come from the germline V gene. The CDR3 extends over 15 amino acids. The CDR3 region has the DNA TGTGCCAGCAGCGTAGGAGCAAGTTTAAATCAGCCCCAGCATTTT. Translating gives CASSVGASLNQPQHF.

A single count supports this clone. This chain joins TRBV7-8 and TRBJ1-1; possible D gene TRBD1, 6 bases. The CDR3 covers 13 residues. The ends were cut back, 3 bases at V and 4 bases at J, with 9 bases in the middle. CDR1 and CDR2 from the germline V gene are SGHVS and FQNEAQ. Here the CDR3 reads CASSLKQGTEAFF. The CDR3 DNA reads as TGTGCCAGCAGCTTGAAACAGGGCACTGAAGCTTTCTTT.

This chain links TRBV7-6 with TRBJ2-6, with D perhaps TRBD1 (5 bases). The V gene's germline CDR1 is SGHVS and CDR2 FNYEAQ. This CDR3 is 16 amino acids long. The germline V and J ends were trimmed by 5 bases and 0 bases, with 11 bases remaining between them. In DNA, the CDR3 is TGTGCCAGCAGCGTTGACAGTAGCTCTGGGGCCAACGTCCTGACTTTC. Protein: CASSVDSSSGANVLTF. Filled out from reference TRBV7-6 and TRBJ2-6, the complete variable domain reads GAGVSQSPRYKVTKRGQDVALRCDPISGHVSLYWYRQALGQGPEFLTYFNYEAQQDKSGLPNDRFSAERPEGSISTLTIQRTEQRDSAMYRCASSVDSSSGANVLTFGAGSRLTVL.

Here the CDR3 DNA reads TGTGCCAGCAGCTTATACCCCGGGACAGTAACTAATTCACCCCTCCACTTT. This translates into CASSLYPGTVTNSPLHF. The gene calls are TRBV7-8 and TRBJ1-6, with 7 bases lining up with TRBD1. Germline V CDR1 and CDR2: SGHVS, FQNEAQ. The CDR3 length is 17 residues. V gave up 2 bases and J gave up 6 bases; unmatched junction bases: 10.

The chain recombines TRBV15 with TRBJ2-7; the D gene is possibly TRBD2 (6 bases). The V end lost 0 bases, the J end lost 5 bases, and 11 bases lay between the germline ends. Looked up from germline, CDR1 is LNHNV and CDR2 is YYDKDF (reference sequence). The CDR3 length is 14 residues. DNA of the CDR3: TGTGCCACCAGCAGAGATGGGGGGAAGGACGAGCAGTACTTC. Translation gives CATSRDGGKDEQYF.

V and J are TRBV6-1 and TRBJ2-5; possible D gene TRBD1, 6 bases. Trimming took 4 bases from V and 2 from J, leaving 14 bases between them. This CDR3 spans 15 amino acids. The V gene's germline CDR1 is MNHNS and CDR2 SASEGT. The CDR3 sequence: CASSGRQAWQETQYF. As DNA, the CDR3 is TGTGCCAGCAGTGGTAGACAGGCCTGGCAAGAGACCCAGTACTTC.

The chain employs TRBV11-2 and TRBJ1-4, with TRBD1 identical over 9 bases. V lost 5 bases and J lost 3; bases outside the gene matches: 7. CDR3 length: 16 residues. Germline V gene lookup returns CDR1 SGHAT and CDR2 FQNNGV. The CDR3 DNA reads TGTGCCAGCAGCGAGACAGGGGGGAGAGCTAATGAAAAACTGTTTTTT. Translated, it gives CASSETGGRANEKLFF. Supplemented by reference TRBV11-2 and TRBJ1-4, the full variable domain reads EAGVAQSPRYKIIEKRQSVAFWCNPISGHATLYWYQQILGQGPKLLIQFQNNGVVDDSQLPKDRFSAERLKGVDSTLKIQPAKLEDSAVYLCASSETGGRANEKLFFGSGTQLSVL.

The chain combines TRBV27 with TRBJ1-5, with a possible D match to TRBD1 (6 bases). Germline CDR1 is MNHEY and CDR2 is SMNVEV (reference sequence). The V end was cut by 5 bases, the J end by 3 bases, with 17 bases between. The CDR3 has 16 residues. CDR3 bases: TGTGCCAGCAGTCCCGCCCGGGGGGCCTCCAATCAGCCCCAGCATTTT. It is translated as CASSPARGASNQPQHF.

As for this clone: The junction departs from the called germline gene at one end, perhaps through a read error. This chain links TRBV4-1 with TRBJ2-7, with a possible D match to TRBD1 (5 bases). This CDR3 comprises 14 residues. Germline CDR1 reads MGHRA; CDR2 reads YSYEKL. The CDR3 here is CASSQGGSSYEQYF. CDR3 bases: TGTGCCAGCAGCCAGGGCGGCAGCTCCTACGAGCAGTACTTC.

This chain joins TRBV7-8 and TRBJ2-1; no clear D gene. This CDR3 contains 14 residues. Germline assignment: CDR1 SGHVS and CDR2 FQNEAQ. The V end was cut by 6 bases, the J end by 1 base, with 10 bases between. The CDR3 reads CASSLFASYNEQFF. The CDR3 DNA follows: TGTGCCAGCAGTCTTTTCGCATCCTACAATGAGCAGTTCTTC.

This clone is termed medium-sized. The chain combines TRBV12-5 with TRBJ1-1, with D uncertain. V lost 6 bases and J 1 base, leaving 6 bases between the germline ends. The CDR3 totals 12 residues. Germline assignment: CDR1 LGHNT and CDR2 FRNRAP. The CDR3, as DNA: TGTGCTAGTGGAAGAGAGAACACTGAAGCTTTCTTT. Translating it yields CASGRENTEAFF.

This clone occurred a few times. The CDR3 loop is CASSEAVSGELFF. DNA of the CDR3: TGTGCCAGCAGTGAAGCGGTCTCCGGGGAGCTGTTTTTT. This chain uses TRBV6-1 with TRBJ2-2; D is undetermined. V was shortened by 0 bases and J by 6 bases, with 5 bases between the two germline ends. The CDR3 has 13 residues. Germline values: CDR1 MNHNS, CDR2 SASEGT.

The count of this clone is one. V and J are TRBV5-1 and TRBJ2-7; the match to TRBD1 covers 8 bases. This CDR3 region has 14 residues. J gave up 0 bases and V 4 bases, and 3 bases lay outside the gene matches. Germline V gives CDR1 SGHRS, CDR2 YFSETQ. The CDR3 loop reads CASSLQGVSYEQYF. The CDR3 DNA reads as TGCGCCAGCAGCCTACAGGGGGTCTCCTACGAGCAGTACTTC.

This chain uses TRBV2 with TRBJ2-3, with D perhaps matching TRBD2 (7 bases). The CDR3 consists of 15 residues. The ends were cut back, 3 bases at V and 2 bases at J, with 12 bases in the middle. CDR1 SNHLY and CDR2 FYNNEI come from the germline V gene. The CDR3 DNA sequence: TGTGCCAGCAGTGATGGAGGGGGGGCCACAGATACGCAGTATTTT. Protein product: CASSDGGGATDTQYF.

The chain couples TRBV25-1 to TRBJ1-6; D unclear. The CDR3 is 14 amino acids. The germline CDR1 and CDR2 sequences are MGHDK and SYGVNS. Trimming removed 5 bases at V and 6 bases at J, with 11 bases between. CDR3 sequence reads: CASSTRITNSPLHF. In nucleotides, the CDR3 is TGTGCCAGCAGTACGCGGATCACTAATTCACCCCTCCACTTT.

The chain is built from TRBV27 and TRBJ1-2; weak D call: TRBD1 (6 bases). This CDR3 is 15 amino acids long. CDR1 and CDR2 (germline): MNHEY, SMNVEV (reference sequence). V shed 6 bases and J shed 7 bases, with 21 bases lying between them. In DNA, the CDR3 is TGTGCCAGCAGACCCCCGGGGGGCAGGGGTAGTGGCTACACCTTC. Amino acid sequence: CASRPPGGRGSGYTF.

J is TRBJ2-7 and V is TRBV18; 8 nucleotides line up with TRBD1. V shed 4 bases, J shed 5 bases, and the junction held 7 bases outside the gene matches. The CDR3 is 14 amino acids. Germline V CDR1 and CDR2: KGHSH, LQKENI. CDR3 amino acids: CASSRRQGTHEQYF. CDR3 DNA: TGTGCCAGCTCACGGCGACAGGGGACCCACGAGCAGTACTTC. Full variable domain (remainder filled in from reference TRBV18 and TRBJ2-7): NAGVMQNPRHLVRRRGQEARLRCSPMKGHSHVYWYRQLPEEGLKFMVYLQKENIIDESGMPKERFSAEFPKEGPSILRIQQVVRGDSAAYFCASSRRQGTHEQYFGPGTRLTVT.

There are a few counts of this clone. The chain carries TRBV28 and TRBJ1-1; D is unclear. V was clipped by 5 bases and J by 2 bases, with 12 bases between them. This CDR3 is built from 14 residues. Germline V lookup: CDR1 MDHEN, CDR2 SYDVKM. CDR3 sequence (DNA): TGTGCCAGCAGTCAAAGGGCTTCCAACACTGAAGCTTTCTTT. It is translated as CASSQRASNTEAFF.

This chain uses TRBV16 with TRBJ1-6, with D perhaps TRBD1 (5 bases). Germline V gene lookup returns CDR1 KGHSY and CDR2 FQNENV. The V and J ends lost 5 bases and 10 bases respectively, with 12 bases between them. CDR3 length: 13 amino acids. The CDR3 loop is CASSSQGNSPLHF. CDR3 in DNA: TGTGCCAGCAGCTCCCAGGGTAACTCACCCCTCCACTTT.

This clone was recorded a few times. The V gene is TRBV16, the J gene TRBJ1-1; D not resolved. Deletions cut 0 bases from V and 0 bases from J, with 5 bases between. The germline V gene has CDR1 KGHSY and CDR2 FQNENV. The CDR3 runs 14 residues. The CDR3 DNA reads TGTGCCAGCAGCCAATCGACCGTGAACACTGAAGCTTTCTTT. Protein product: CASSQSTVNTEAFF.

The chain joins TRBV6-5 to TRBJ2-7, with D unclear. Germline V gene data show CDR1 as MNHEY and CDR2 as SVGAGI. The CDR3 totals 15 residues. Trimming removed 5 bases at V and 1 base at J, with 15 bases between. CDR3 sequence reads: CASSRPGQPSYEQYF. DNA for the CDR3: TGTGCCAGCAGTCGCCCGGGCCAGCCATCCTACGAGCAGTACTTC.